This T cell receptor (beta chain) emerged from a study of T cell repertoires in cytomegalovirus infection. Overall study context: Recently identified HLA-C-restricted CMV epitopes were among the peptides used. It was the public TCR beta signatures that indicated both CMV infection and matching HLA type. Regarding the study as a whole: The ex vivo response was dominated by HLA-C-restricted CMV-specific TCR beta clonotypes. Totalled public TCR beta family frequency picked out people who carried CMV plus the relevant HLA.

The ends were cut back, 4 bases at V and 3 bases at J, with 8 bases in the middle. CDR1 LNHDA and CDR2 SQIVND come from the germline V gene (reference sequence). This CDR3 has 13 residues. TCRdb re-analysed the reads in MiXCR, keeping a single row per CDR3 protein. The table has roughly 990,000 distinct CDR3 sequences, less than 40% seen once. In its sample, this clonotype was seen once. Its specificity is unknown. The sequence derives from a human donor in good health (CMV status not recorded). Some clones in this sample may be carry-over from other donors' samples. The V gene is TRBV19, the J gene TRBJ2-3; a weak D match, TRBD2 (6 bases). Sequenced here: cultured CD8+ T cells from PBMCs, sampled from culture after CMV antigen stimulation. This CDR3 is CASSSGETDTQYF. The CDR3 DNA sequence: TGTGCCAGTAGTAGCGGGGAAACAGATACGCAGTATTTT. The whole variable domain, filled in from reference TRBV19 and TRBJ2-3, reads DGGITQSPKYLFRKEGQNVTLSCEQNLNHDAMYWYRQDPGQGLRLIYYSQIVNDFQKGDIAEGYSVSREKKESFPLTVTSAQKNPTAFYLCASSSGETDTQYFGPGTRLTVL.